The 15 T cell receptor beta chains listed next were all sequenced from one sample in a study of T cells in tuberculosis. Assay: immunoSEQ multiplex PCR; the TCRdb copy retains only in-frame clones and omits some. The profile shows about 10,000 clones, 94% of them singletons. Sequencing was carried out using PBMCs. The receptors here all came from an adult with tuberculosis.

The V and J genes are TRBV2 and TRBJ2-5; 7 bases line up with TRBD1. V was pared by 4 bases and J by 5 bases, with 10 bases of the junction left unmatched. The CDR3 extends over 15 amino acids. Germline loops: CDR1 SNHLY, CDR2 FYNNEI. CDR3 amino acids: CASSGNLGGGETQYF. In DNA form, the CDR3 reads TGTGCCAGCAGTGGCAACTTAGGGGGCGGGGAGACCCAGTACTTC.

V gene TRBV4-1 combines with J gene TRBJ1-2; TRBD1 matches at 11 bases. After removal of 0 bases from V and 3 bases from J, the junction contained 9 bases not matched to a gene. Germline V gene data show CDR1 as MGHRA and CDR2 as YSYEKL. The CDR3 extends over 18 amino acids. CDR3 sequence: CASSQDSDRGPLYYGYTF. DNA of the CDR3: TGCGCCAGCAGCCAAGATTCGGACAGGGGGCCACTATACTATGGCTACACCTTC.

This chain links TRBV19 with TRBJ2-3; 9 bases are shared with TRBD2. This CDR3 spans 15 amino acids. CDR1 and CDR2 from the germline V gene are LNHDA and SQIVND (reference sequence). J was trimmed by 2 bases and V by 8 bases; bases with no gene match: 8. CDR3 nucleotide sequence: TGTGCCAGTCGACGGCTAGCGGGACTCACAGATACGCAGTATTTT. It encodes CASRRLAGLTDTQYF.

CDR3 residues: CASSSLAGVAGEQYF. The CDR3 DNA is TGTGCCAGCAGCTCCCTAGCGGGAGTTGCAGGCGAGCAGTACTTC. The rearrangement uses TRBV7-6 and TRBJ2-7, with 10 positions matching TRBD2. CDR3 size: 15 residues. J gave up 6 bases and V 4 bases, and 9 bases lay outside the gene matches. Germline V gene lookup returns CDR1 SGHVS and CDR2 FNYEAQ.

For the CDR3, the DNA is TGCGCCAGCAGCCAGCCGTGGACAGGGCGAACTACTGAAGCTTTCTTT. It encodes CASSQPWTGRTTEAFF. This chain uses TRBV4-1 with TRBJ1-1; TRBD1 agrees at 8 bases. In germline, CDR1 is MGHRA, CDR2 YSYEKL. This CDR3 region has 16 residues. V was clipped by 3 bases and J by 5 bases; unmatched bases: 11.

The V call is TRBV2, the J call TRBJ1-2, with no clear D. Germline V gene lookup returns CDR1 SNHLY and CDR2 FYNNEI. CDR3 length: 14 amino acids. V was cut by 7 bases and J by 2 bases, with 14 bases left in between. CDR3 loop: CASTLEYRNYGYTF. For the CDR3, the DNA is TGTGCCAGCACCCTAGAGTACCGCAACTATGGCTACACCTTC.

This chain joins TRBV30 and TRBJ1-2, with 9 bases matching TRBD1. CDR1 and CDR2 from the germline V gene are GTSNPN and SVGIG (reference sequence). The CDR3 is 13 residues long. V shed 2 bases and J 6 bases; nucleotides not matched to a gene: 4. Here the CDR3 reads CAWSTGGGHGYTF. The CDR3 nucleotides read TGTGCCTGGAGTACAGGGGGCGGTCATGGCTACACCTTC.

The chain joins TRBV11-2 to TRBJ1-1, with no clear D. CDR3 length: 13 residues. Germline V CDR1 and CDR2: SGHAT, FQNNGV. V shed 3 bases and J shed 4 bases, with 9 bases lying between them. CDR3: CASSFQALTEAFF. The CDR3 region has the DNA TGTGCCAGCAGCTTTCAGGCCCTCACTGAAGCTTTCTTT.

The chain has TRBV11-2 and TRBJ2-2; 11 bases fit TRBD2. This CDR3 spans 17 amino acids. The germline gives CDR1 SGHAT, CDR2 FQNNGV. The V segment lost 1 base and the J segment 4 bases; nucleotides outside the gene matches: 5. The CDR3, as DNA: TGTGCCAGCAGCTTAGGACTAGCGGGATTTCCCACCGGGGAGCTGTTTTTT. It specifies CASSLGLAGFPTGELFF.

This CDR3 is CASQVDRGKGTEAFF. CDR3 DNA: TGTGCCAGCCAAGTCGACAGGGGGAAAGGCACTGAAGCTTTCTTT. The chain couples TRBV28 to TRBJ1-1; 9 nucleotides match TRBD1. Germline trimming cut 8 bases from V and 4 bases from J; bases unmatched to any gene: 11. The CDR3 is 15 residues long. The V gene's germline CDR1 is MDHEN and CDR2 SYDVKM. The whole variable domain, filled in from reference TRBV28 and TRBJ1-1, reads DVKVTQSSRYLVKRTGEKVFLECVQDMDHENMFWYRQDPGLGLRLIYFSYDVKMKEKGDIPEGYSVSREKKERFSLILESASTNQTSMYLCASQVDRGKGTEAFFGQGTRLTVV.

V gene TRBV10-3 combines with J gene TRBJ2-7, with 14 bases lining up with TRBD2. Germline V gives CDR1 ENHRY, CDR2 SYGVKD. The J segment lost 6 bases and the V segment lost 9 bases, leaving 4 bases of the junction unmatched. The CDR3 extends over 13 amino acids. The CDR3 protein is CAMGTSGSPEQYF. The CDR3 coding sequence is TGTGCCATGGGGACTAGCGGGAGCCCCGAGCAGTACTTC.

The V gene is TRBV6-5, the J gene TRBJ2-7; 7 bases are a match to TRBD1. The CDR3 loop spans 14 amino acids. Germline trimming cut 8 bases from V and 6 bases from J; bases unmatched to any gene: 13. CDR1 and CDR2 (germline): MNHEY, SVGAGI. The CDR3 nucleotides read TGTGCCAGCGGCCGGACAGGCCCGCTTGGCGAGCAGTACTTC. This encodes CASGRTGPLGEQYF.

This rearrangement joins TRBV6-5 to TRBJ1-2; D is perhaps TRBD1 (5 bases). Trimming removed 6 bases at V and 3 bases at J, with 17 bases between. This CDR3 spans 15 amino acids. Germline V gene sequence: CDR1 MNHEY, CDR2 SVGAGI. CDR3 coding DNA: TGTGCCAGCAGCGAGCCAGGGTTAGGTGACTATGGCTACACCTTC. Its translation: CASSEPGLGDYGYTF.

V and J are TRBV2 and TRBJ2-1; 10 nucleotides agree with TRBD2. Germline CDR1 reads SNHLY; CDR2 reads FYNNEI. CDR3 size: 15 residues. Trimming removed 6 bases from V and 7 bases from J; junction bases left unmatched: 9. The CDR3 DNA reads TGTGCCAGCAGAGCCGGGACTAGCGCGGTGAATGAGCAGTTCTTC. Residues: CASRAGTSAVNEQFF.

The rearrangement joins TRBV10-3 to TRBJ2-1; 10 bases line up with TRBD1. The CDR3 has 14 amino acids. V was pared by 8 bases and J by 6 bases, with 7 bases of the junction left unmatched. Per germline, CDR1 ENHRY and CDR2 SYGVKD. The CDR3 DNA reads as TGTGCCATCGGCCGGGACAGGGGTGGCAATGAGCAGTTCTTC. Amino acids: CAIGRDRGGNEQFF.